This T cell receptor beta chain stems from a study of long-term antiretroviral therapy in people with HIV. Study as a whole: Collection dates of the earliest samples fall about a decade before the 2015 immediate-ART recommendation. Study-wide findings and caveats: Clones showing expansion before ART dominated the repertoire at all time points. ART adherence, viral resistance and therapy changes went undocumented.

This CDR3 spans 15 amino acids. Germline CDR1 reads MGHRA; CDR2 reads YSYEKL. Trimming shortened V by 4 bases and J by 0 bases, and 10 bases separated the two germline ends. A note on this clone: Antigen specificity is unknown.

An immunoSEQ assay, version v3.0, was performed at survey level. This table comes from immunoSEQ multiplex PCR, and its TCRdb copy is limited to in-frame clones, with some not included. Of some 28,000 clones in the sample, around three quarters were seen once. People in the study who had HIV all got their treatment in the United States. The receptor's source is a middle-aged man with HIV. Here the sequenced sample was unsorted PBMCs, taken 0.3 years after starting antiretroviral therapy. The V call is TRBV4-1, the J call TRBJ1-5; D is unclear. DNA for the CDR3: TGCGCCAGCAGCCGAGACCAAGATAGCAATCAGCCCCAGCATTTT. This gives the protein CASSRDQDSNQPQHF.